This T cell receptor (beta chain) was recorded in a study of blood T cell repertoires in COVID-19. Study context: Acute and convalescent COVID-19 specimens originated in the United States, Italy and Spain. T cells, B-cell-depleted T cells, or PBMCs supplied cDNA or gDNA.

Original handling: Estimation of nucleated cell counts relied on the amplification of reference gene primers. The repertoire was sequenced with immunoSEQ multiplex PCR; TCRdb's copy has only in-frame clones and lacks some. That table furnishes V, J and clone size, whereas the DNA furnished D and trimming. This table holds 100,000 or so clones, 85% found once. Germline V gives CDR1 LGHDT, CDR2 YNNKEL (reference sequence). This CDR3 has 19 residues. The trim removed 7 bases at V and 2 bases at J, leaving 16 bases unmatched. Sequencing was done on a sample of peripheral blood. This chain uses TRBV3-1 (or the pseudogene TRBV3-2) with TRBJ2-3; 12 positions agree with TRBD2. This receptor was taken from a man between 60 and 75 years old with acute or convalescent COVID-19. DNA for the CDR3: TGTGCCAGCACCCCCGGGTGGGCTAGCGGGAGGGAATTCACAGATACGCAGTATTTT. Translation: CASTPGWASGREFTDTQYF.